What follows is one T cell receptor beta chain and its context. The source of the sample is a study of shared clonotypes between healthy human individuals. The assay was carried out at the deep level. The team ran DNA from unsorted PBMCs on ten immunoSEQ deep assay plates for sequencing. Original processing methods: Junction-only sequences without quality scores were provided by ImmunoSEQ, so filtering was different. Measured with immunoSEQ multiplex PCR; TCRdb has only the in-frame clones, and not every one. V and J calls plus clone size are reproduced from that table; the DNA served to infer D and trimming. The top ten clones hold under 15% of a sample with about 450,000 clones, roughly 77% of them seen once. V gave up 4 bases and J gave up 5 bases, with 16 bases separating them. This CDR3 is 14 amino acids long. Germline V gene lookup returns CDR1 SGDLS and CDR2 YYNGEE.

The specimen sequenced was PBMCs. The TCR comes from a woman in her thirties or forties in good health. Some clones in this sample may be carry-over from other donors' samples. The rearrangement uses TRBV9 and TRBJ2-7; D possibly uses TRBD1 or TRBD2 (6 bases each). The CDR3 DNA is TGTGCCAGCAGCCCCGGTGGGGGCGGGAACGAGCAGTACTTC. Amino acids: CASSPGGGGNEQYF.